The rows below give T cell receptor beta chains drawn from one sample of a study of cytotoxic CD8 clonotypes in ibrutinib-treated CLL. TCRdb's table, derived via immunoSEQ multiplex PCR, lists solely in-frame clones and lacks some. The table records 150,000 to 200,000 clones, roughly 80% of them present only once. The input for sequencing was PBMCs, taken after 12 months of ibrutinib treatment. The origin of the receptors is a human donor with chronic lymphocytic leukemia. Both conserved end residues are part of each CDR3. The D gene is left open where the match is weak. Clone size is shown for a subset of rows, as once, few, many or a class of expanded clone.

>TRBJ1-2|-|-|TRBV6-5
TGTGCCAGCAGTTACTCGGCAGAGAGCGGCTACACCTTC
CASSYSAESGYTF
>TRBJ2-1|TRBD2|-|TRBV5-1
TGCGCCAGCAGCTCCCTCCCGGGACTAGAGAATGAGCAGTTCTTC
CASSSLPGLENEQFF
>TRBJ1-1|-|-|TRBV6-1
TGTGCCAGCAGTGCTTCGTTCGGTGGGAACGCTGAAGCTTTCTTT
CASSASFGGNAEAFF
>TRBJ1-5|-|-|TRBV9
TGTGCCAGCAGCGTAGGCGCCGGGGATCAGCCCCAGCATTTT
CASSVGAGDQPQHF
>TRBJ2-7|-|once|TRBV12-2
TGTGCAAGTCCGGACAGGGCACCCTACGAGCAGTACTTC
CASPDRAPYEQYF
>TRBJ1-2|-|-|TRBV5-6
TGTGCCAGCAGCTTGAATCCTAGCTATGGCTACACCTTC
CASSLNPSYGYTF
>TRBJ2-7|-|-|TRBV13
TGTGCCAGCAGCCCGACGCCAGGGGGAGGCGAGCAGTACTTC
CASSPTPGGGEQYF
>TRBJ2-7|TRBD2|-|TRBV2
TGTGCCAGCAGGGGACTAGCGGGAGGCTACGAGCAGTACTTC
CASRGLAGGYEQYF
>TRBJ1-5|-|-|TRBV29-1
TGCAGCGTTGGGACAGCAAGCAATCAGCCCCAGCATTTT
CSVGTASNQPQHF
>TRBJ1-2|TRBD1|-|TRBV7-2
TGTGCCAGCAGCTTTACAGGGGAGAGGGGCTACACCTTC
CASSFTGERGYTF
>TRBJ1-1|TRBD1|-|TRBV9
TGTGCCAGCAGCGTATCCTGGGACAGTGGAGCTTTCTTT
CASSVSWDSGAFF
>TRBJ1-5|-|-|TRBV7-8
TGTGCCAGCAGCTTAGAAGTCAGTACTTGGGGGGCCCAGCATTTT
CASSLEVSTWGAQHF
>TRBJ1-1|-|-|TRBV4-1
TGCGCCAGCAGCCAAGTTGGGTTTAACACTGAAGCTTTCTTT
CASSQVGFNTEAFF
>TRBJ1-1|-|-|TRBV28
TGTGCCGGAAGAAGCGATATGAACACTGAAGCTTTCTTT
CAGRSDMNTEAFF
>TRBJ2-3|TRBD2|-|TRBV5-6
TGTGCCAGCAGCTTGTCTTCTAGCGGACGCACAGATACGCAGTATTTT
CASSLSSSGRTDTQYF
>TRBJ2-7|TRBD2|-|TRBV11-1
TGTGCCAGCAGCCCCTGGGGTAGCGGGGTGGAGTCCTACGAGCAGTACTTC
CASSPWGSGVESYEQYF
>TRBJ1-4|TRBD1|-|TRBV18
TGTGCCAGCTCACGGGCCGGGACAGGGTCCTTTGAAAAACTGTTTTTT
CASSRAGTGSFEKLFF
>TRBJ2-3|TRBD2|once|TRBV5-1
TGCGCCAGCAGCTCTCGGGGGGGCACAGATACGCAGTATTTT
CASSSRGGTDTQYF
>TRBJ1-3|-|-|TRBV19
TGTGCCACGGTCCCCGGGACTTCGGATTTCTCTGGAAACACCATATATTTT
CATVPGTSDFSGNTIYF
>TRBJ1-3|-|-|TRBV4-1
TGCGCCAGCAGCCAAGATGGAGGGGTTGGAAACACCATATATTTT
CASSQDGGVGNTIYF
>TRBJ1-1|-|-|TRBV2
TGTGCCAGCATTCTGACACTAAAGGCTTTCTTT
CASILTLKAFF
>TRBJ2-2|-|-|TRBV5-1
TGCGCCAGCAGCTTGAGGACGTTTGAGGAGCTGTTTTTT
CASSLRTFEELFF
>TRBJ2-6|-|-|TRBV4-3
TGCGCCAGCAGCCAAGCCCGGGGACGCTCTGGGGCCAACGTCCTGACTTTC
CASSQARGRSGANVLTF
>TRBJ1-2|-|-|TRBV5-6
TGTGCCAGCAGCCCGGGTGGGGGGCTCGGCTACACCTTC
CASSPGGGLGYTF
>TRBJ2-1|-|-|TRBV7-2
TGTGCCAGCGGGGGAGGCTCCTACAATGAGCAGTTCTTC
CASGGGSYNEQFF
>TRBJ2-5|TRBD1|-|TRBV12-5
TGTGCTAGTGGCAGGGGGCGCGAAGAGACCCAGTACTTC
CASGRGREETQYF
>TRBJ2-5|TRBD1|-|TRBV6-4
TGTGCCAGCAGTGATAGGGGGCCCTTTCCAGGGGAGACCCAGTACTTC
CASSDRGPFPGETQYF
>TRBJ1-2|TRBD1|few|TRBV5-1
TGCGCCAGCAGCCTGTATGGACAGGGCGATGGCTACACCTTC
CASSLYGQGDGYTF
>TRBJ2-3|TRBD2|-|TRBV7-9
TGTGCCAGCAGCCACCAGCGGGAGTGGTCTTTACAGGGCACAGATACGCAGTATTTT
CASSHQREWSLQGTDTQYF
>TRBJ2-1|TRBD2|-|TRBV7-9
TGTGCCAGCAGCCGAAAGGGACTAGCGGGGGGGAATGAGCAGTTCTTC
CASSRKGLAGGNEQFF
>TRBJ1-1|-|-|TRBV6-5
TGTGCCAGCAGTTACGATGGGAACACTGAAGCTTTCTTT
CASSYDGNTEAFF
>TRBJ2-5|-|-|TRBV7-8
TGTGCCAGCAGCTTAAGGTCCTTGGATCGAGAGACCCAGTACTTC
CASSLRSLDRETQYF
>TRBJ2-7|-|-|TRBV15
TGTGCCACCAGCACCGCGGTGGGGAACGAGCAGTACTTC
CATSTAVGNEQYF
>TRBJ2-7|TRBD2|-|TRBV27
TGTGCCAGCAGTTTAACTAGCGGGAGTGGATCCTACGAGCAGTACTTC
CASSLTSGSGSYEQYF
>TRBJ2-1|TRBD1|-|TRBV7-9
TGTGCCAGCGCCTCTGCCGGGACAGGGGGCGAGCAGTTCTTC
CASASAGTGGEQFF
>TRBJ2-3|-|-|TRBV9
TGTGCCTCAGCGCCCGGGAGAATGACAGATACGCAGTATTTT
CASAPGRMTDTQYF
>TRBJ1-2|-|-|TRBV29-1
TGCAGCGGTTTAAGTTACTATGGCTACACCTTC
CSGLSYYGYTF
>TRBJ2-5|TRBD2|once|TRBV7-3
TGTGCCAGCAGCTTACTAGCGGAAGAGACCCAGTACTTC
CASSLLAEETQYF
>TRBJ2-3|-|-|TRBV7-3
TGTGCCAGCAGTCTTCTGGGGCGGCCCGGGGATACGCAGTATTTT
CASSLLGRPGDTQYF
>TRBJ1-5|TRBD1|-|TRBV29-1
TGCAGCGTACAGGGGCACGGCAATCAGCCCCAGCATTTT
CSVQGHGNQPQHF
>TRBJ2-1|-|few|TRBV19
TGTGCCAGTAGTTCCCTAATTGAGCAGTTCTTC
CASSSLIEQFF
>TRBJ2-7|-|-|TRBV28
TGTGCCAGCAGTGTACCCTACGAGCAGTACTTC
CASSVPYEQYF
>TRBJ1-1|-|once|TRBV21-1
TGTGCCAGCAGCAAAACAGGGCATTTTCCCGATCGCACTGAAGCTTTCTTT
CASSKTGHFPDRTEAFF
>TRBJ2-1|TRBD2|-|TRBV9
TGTGCCAGCAGCGTATCCGGGACTAGCGGTTACAATGAGCAGTTCTTC
CASSVSGTSGYNEQFF
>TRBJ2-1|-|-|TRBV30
TGTGCCTGGAGTTTACTGGACCCTGGGGGGAACAATGAGCAGTTCTTC
CAWSLLDPGGNNEQFF
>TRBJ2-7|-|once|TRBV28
TGTGCCAGCAGGGGAATGGGTGACGAGGGACAAGCCTACGAGCAGTACTTC
CASRGMGDEGQAYEQYF